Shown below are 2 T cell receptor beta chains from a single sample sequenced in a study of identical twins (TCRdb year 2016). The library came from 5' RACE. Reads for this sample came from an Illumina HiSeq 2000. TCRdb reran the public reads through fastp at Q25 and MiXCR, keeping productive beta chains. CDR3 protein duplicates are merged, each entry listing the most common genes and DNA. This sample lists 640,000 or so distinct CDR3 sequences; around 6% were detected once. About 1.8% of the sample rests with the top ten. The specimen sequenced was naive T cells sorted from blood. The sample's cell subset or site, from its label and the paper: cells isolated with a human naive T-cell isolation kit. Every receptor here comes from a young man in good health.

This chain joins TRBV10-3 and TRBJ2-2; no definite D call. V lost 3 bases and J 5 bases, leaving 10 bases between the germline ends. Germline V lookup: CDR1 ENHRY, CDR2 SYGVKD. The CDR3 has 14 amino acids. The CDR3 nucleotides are TGTGCCATCAGTGATACACAGAGAACCGGGGAGCTGTTTTTT. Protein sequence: CAISDTQRTGELFF.

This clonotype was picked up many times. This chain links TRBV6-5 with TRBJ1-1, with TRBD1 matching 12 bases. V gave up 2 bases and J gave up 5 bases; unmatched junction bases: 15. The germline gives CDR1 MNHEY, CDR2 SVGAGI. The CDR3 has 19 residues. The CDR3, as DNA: TGTGCCAGCAGTTACGGGACAGGGGGCCTCCTTGATACAGGAACTGAAGCTTTCTTT. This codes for CASSYGTGGLLDTGTEAFF.